This T cell receptor beta chain was documented in a study of T cell responses to AZD1222 COVID-19 vaccine. Looking at the study overall: Second-dose groups at about 4 or about 12 weeks were pooled.

On this clone: Its target is not known.

The germline V and J ends were trimmed by 2 bases and 5 bases, with 10 bases remaining between them. The CDR3 spans 15 residues. CDR1 is KGHSH, CDR2 LQKENI, per germline. General study points: Mostly white British, mostly female donors; authors suggested clonal diversity may be underestimated. Compared with day 0, the breadth and depth of the Spike-specific TCR repertoire rose significantly after two doses of AZD1222. Spike-wide vaccine-associated CD4 TCRs dominated at 160-218 and 743-854.

Sequencing was performed with immunoSEQ multiplex PCR; in TCRdb, only in-frame clones are kept and a portion is missing. The table records over 85,000 clones, more than 85% of them present only once. This sequence originates from an adult in good health. The chain combines TRBV18 with TRBJ1-6, with D perhaps TRBD1 (5 bases). The sequences come from peripheral blood, collected on day 0 of AZD1222 vaccination. CDR3 nucleotides: TGTGCCAGCTCACCAACAGGTGGCCATAATTCACCCCTCCACTTT. As protein: CASSPTGGHNSPLHF.